A selection of T cell receptor beta chains follows, all from one sample in a study of blood T cell repertoires in COVID-19. The assay was immunoSEQ multiplex PCR, and TCRdb's table has in-frame clones only and misses some. The sample shows 250,000 to 400,000 clones, around 88% of them seen only once. The sample consisted of peripheral blood. The receptors originated from a woman aged 25-40 years with COVID-19, enrolled during active disease. The conserved cysteine and the conserved F or W are not part of the CDR3 here. A clone size is listed for some rows: how often the clone was seen (once, few, many), or a class if it is expanded.

j_gene: TRBJ1-2; abundance: -; v_gene: TRBV19; CDR3aa: ASSPAGGGYGYT
j_gene: TRBJ1-2; abundance: -; v_gene: TRBV2; CDR3aa: ASSAGDYGYT
j_gene: TRBJ1-2; abundance: -; v_gene: TRBV28; CDR3aa: ASEFRTGANYGYT
j_gene: TRBJ2-3; abundance: -; v_gene: TRBV7-3; CDR3aa: ASSSTAQLAGVADTQY
j_gene: TRBJ1-1; abundance: -; v_gene: TRBV7-3; CDR3aa: ASSSAGTEAF
j_gene: TRBJ1-3; abundance: -; v_gene: TRBV4-3; CDR3aa: ASSQEAGVWGNTIY
j_gene: TRBJ2-1; abundance: -; v_gene: TRBV7-8; CDR3aa: ASSTPGSGSF
j_gene: TRBJ2-2; abundance: -; v_gene: TRBV6-2/TRBV6-3; CDR3aa: ASSYQRTSGNTGELF
j_gene: TRBJ2-1; abundance: -; v_gene: TRBV11-2; CDR3aa: ASSLRGLSGEQF
j_gene: TRBJ1-1; abundance: -; v_gene: TRBV7-9; CDR3aa: ASSLGDRGYTEAF
j_gene: TRBJ1-1; abundance: -; v_gene: TRBV3-1/TRBV3-2; CDR3aa: ASGTGGADTEAF
j_gene: TRBJ2-5; abundance: few; v_gene: TRBV6-2/TRBV6-3; CDR3aa: ASSPPRVWFDSQETQY
j_gene: TRBJ1-1; abundance: -; v_gene: TRBV29-1; CDR3aa: SVDRDTGGTEAF
j_gene: TRBJ2-7; abundance: once; v_gene: TRBV5-1; CDR3aa: ASSRQGPYEQY
j_gene: TRBJ2-2; abundance: -; v_gene: TRBV24-1; CDR3aa: ATGQGRTGELF
j_gene: TRBJ2-7; abundance: -; v_gene: TRBV12-3/TRBV12-4; CDR3aa: ASSLLGAYEQY
j_gene: TRBJ2-3; abundance: -; v_gene: TRBV9; CDR3aa: ASSVERDTDTQY
j_gene: TRBJ2-5; abundance: -; v_gene: TRBV6-1; CDR3aa: ASSETLAGEETQY
j_gene: TRBJ2-4; abundance: -; v_gene: TRBV6-5; CDR3aa: ASSLAGGVKNIQY
j_gene: TRBJ2-7; abundance: few; v_gene: TRBV7-9; CDR3aa: ASSSQDRGLQKIAYEQY
j_gene: TRBJ1-2; abundance: -; v_gene: TRBV15; CDR3aa: ATSRDSSGYGYT
j_gene: TRBJ1-1; abundance: once; v_gene: TRBV29-1; CDR3aa: SGALGGDTEAF
j_gene: TRBJ2-1; abundance: -; v_gene: TRBV6-6; CDR3aa: ASSYSRTGFVSEQF
j_gene: TRBJ1-2; abundance: -; v_gene: TRBV14; CDR3aa: ASSHRYRYGYT
j_gene: TRBJ2-7; abundance: once; v_gene: TRBV5-5; CDR3aa: ASSSWTVSYEQY
j_gene: TRBJ2-7; abundance: -; v_gene: TRBV11-3; CDR3aa: ASSLHGTGDTYEQY
j_gene: TRBJ2-1; abundance: -; v_gene: TRBV3-1/TRBV3-2; CDR3aa: ASRASGGADNEQF
j_gene: TRBJ2-5; abundance: -; v_gene: TRBV5-4; CDR3aa: ASSLAGGGIETQY
j_gene: TRBJ1-1; abundance: -; v_gene: TRBV5-1; CDR3aa: ASRRGGGDTEAF
j_gene: TRBJ2-1; abundance: -; v_gene: TRBV28; CDR3aa: ASRTSYNEQF
j_gene: TRBJ1-2; abundance: -; v_gene: TRBV9; CDR3aa: ASSVRDRANYGYT
j_gene: TRBJ2-1; abundance: -; v_gene: TRBV5-1; CDR3aa: ASSFDGGAIGEQF
j_gene: TRBJ2-1; abundance: few; v_gene: TRBV28; CDR3aa: ASSSQRDEQF
j_gene: TRBJ2-5; abundance: -; v_gene: TRBV19; CDR3aa: ASSINTLRETQY
j_gene: TRBJ1-5; abundance: -; v_gene: TRBV4-1; CDR3aa: ASSPQIYSNQPQH
j_gene: TRBJ2-5; abundance: once; v_gene: TRBV5-1; CDR3aa: ASRFDREGETQY
j_gene: TRBJ2-5; abundance: -; v_gene: TRBV4-1; CDR3aa: ASSQTGGLAETQY
j_gene: TRBJ1-2; abundance: -; v_gene: TRBV29-1; CDR3aa: SVEGGQKGAGYT
j_gene: TRBJ2-2; abundance: -; v_gene: TRBV7-2; CDR3aa: ASSPRGTTPGELF
j_gene: TRBJ2-1; abundance: once; v_gene: TRBV10-3; CDR3aa: AIGRGSYNEQF
j_gene: TRBJ2-7; abundance: -; v_gene: TRBV7-2; CDR3aa: ASSSSGVGEQY
j_gene: TRBJ2-1; abundance: once; v_gene: TRBV4-2; CDR3aa: ASSQKTSGGPVF
j_gene: TRBJ2-5; abundance: -; v_gene: TRBV2; CDR3aa: ASSVAVAGGRKEETQY
j_gene: TRBJ1-1; abundance: few; v_gene: TRBV2; CDR3aa: ASSASQGLGFGTEAF
j_gene: TRBJ1-2; abundance: -; v_gene: TRBV5-4; CDR3aa: ASSLPPSQGEGYT
j_gene: TRBJ2-1; abundance: -; v_gene: TRBV5-1; CDR3aa: ASSLVGQGLGNEQF
j_gene: TRBJ1-5; abundance: -; v_gene: TRBV7-2; CDR3aa: ASSLAIGGAQPQH
j_gene: TRBJ1-1; abundance: -; v_gene: TRBV4-3; CDR3aa: ASSQGLQLNTEAF
j_gene: TRBJ2-5; abundance: -; v_gene: TRBV7-2; CDR3aa: ASSLEQAQTQY
j_gene: TRBJ1-3; abundance: -; v_gene: TRBV4-1; CDR3aa: ASSPTGGGNTIY
j_gene: TRBJ1-1; abundance: -; v_gene: TRBV28; CDR3aa: ASSEVDSTVQAF
j_gene: TRBJ2-3; abundance: -; v_gene: TRBV7-2; CDR3aa: ASTLDRGPDTQY
j_gene: TRBJ1-2; abundance: -; v_gene: TRBV2; CDR3aa: ASSERAGFLTNYGYT